The rows below give T cell receptor beta chains drawn from one sample of a study of blood T cell repertoires in COVID-19. Assay: immunoSEQ multiplex PCR; the TCRdb copy retains only in-frame clones and omits some. Among 200,000 to 250,000 clones listed, around 83% were seen once. Sequenced input: peripheral blood. The source is a man at least 80 years old with acute or convalescent COVID-19. CDR3s include the opening cysteine and the closing phenylalanine or tryptophan. The D gene is left open where the match is weak. Only part of the rows carry a size: once, few, many, or a class if the clone is expanded.

clone size	V gene	J gene	D gene	CDR3 DNA	CDR3 protein
NA	TRBV5-1	TRBJ1-1	NA	TGCGCCAGCAGCCCCCGGGGGGGCGAAGGGGACACTGAAGCTTTCTTT	CASSPRGGEGDTEAFF
few	TRBV12-5	TRBJ2-1	NA	TGTGCTAGTGGTACTCTCGGGGTAAATGAGCAGTTCTTC	CASGTLGVNEQFF
NA	TRBV3-1/TRBV3-2	TRBJ2-1	TRBD1	TGTGCCAGCAGCCGCGGACAGGGGGGCCACAATGAGCAGTTCTTC	CASSRGQGGHNEQFF
NA	TRBV7-7	TRBJ2-2	TRBD2	TGTGCCAGTACGGGGAGGGAGACCGGGGAGCTGTTTTTT	CASTGRETGELFF
NA	TRBV2	TRBJ1-2	NA	TGTGCCAGCATAGTGAACAGGGCCCCTTATGGCTACACCTTC	CASIVNRAPYGYTF
NA	TRBV21-1	TRBJ1-2	NA	TGTGCCAGCAGCAAAGCGCTACAGACAGGCCCCTCCTATGGCTACACCTTC	CASSKALQTGPSYGYTF
NA	TRBV3-1/TRBV3-2	TRBJ1-2	TRBD1	TGTGCCAGCAGCCTTCGCACGAGAGGCACAGGGGATGGCTACACCTTC	CASSLRTRGTGDGYTF
NA	TRBV9	TRBJ2-1	TRBD2	TGTGCCAGCAGCCCTCGGACTAGCGGACTCTACAATGAGCAGTTCTTC	CASSPRTSGLYNEQFF
NA	TRBV7-6	TRBJ1-6	NA	TGTGCCAGCAGCTTAGGCCCAGGCCCACCTATTCCACCCCTCCACTTT	CASSLGPGPPIPPLHF
once	TRBV19	TRBJ2-4	NA	TGTGCCAGTAGTATAGGAGAAGGGGTGGGATTCGTTTGGTTC	CASSIGEGVGFVWF
NA	TRBV28	TRBJ1-5	TRBD1	TGTGCCAGCAGTTCCATACAGGGGCGGAATCAGCCCCAGCATTTT	CASSSIQGRNQPQHF
NA	TRBV24-1	TRBJ2-1	TRBD2	TGTGCCACCAACAAAGGCGGGGGACCGAGTAATGAGCAGTTCTTC	CATNKGGGPSNEQFF
NA	TRBV9	TRBJ2-5	NA	TGTGCCAGCAGCGTAGCAGGTGGGGGCGCCGGCGGGGAGACCCAGTACTTC	CASSVAGGGAGGETQYF
NA	TRBV6-2/TRBV6-3	TRBJ1-5	NA	TGTGCCAGCAGTTACTCGACTGCAGGGCGCCAGCCCCAGCATTTT	CASSYSTAGRQPQHF
once	TRBV7-9	TRBJ2-4	TRBD2	TGTGCCAGCAGCTTAGACCTAGCGGGGGGACTAGCCAAAAACATTCAGTACTTC	CASSLDLAGGLAKNIQYF
NA	TRBV24-1	TRBJ2-7	NA	TGTGCCACCAGTGATTCCTCCCCCGGACTGGCTGGGTACGAGCAGTACTTC	CATSDSSPGLAGYEQYF
NA	TRBV6-1	TRBJ1-6	TRBD1	TGTGCCAGCAGTGTGACGAGGACCCCCGGGACAGTCTATTCACCCCTCCACTTT	CASSVTRTPGTVYSPLHF
NA	TRBV5-1	TRBJ2-1	TRBD2	TGCGCCAGCAGCTTGGAACCTAGCGGGACCTACAATGAGCAGTTCTTC	CASSLEPSGTYNEQFF
NA	TRBV7-2	TRBJ2-3	NA	TGTGCCAGCAGCTGGAGGCCCACAGATACGCAGTATTTT	CASSWRPTDTQYF
NA	TRBV18	TRBJ1-2	NA	TGTGCCAGCTCCCCGCGGACTCGGAACTATGGCTACACCTTC	CASSPRTRNYGYTF
NA	TRBV11-2	TRBJ1-5	NA	TGTGCCAGCAGCTTAGACTCCAGAAGCAATCAGCCCCAGCATTTT	CASSLDSRSNQPQHF
NA	TRBV9	TRBJ2-2	NA	TGTGCCAGCAGCGTAGGATTGTTGGGTAGAACTACGAACACCGGGGAGCTGTTTTTT	CASSVGLLGRTTNTGELFF
NA	TRBV5-4	TRBJ1-6	TRBD1	TGTGCCAGCAGCACGGACAGGACAGCTCGTCCCCGTAATTCACCCCTCCACTTT	CASSTDRTARPRNSPLHF
NA	TRBV28	TRBJ2-3	TRBD2	TGTGCCAGCAGTTGGGGTAGGGAGCGGGGGGCGAATACGCAGTATTTT	CASSWGRERGANTQYF
NA	TRBV4-2	TRBJ2-7	NA	TGTGCCAGCAGCCAAGAAGCGGATCCCAACTACGAGCAGTACTTC	CASSQEADPNYEQYF
NA	TRBV18	TRBJ2-1	TRBD2	TGTGCCAGCTCACCAACACTAGCGGGAGGAAACAATGAGCAGTTCTTC	CASSPTLAGGNNEQFF
NA	TRBV5-1	TRBJ2-7	NA	TGCGCCAGCAGCTTGGATCGTAGCCCTACGGGGATCGAGCAGTACTTC	CASSLDRSPTGIEQYF
NA	TRBV28	TRBJ1-4	TRBD1	TGTGCCAGCAGGAGACAGGGAAGTGAAAAACTGTTTTTT	CASRRQGSEKLFF
NA	TRBV5-8	TRBJ1-5	TRBD1	TGTGCCAGCAGCTTGGGACAGGGGGCGCGGAGCAATCAGCCCCAGCATTTT	CASSLGQGARSNQPQHF
NA	TRBV25-1	TRBJ1-4	NA	TGTGCCAGCAGTGAAGGGAGGCGTAATGAAAAACTGTTTTTT	CASSEGRRNEKLFF
NA	TRBV4-2	TRBJ2-5	TRBD2	TGTGCCAGCAGCCTTAGGGCAGGGACGGGAGGTCTCGGGGAGACCCAGTACTTC	CASSLRAGTGGLGETQYF
NA	TRBV11-2	TRBJ1-2	TRBD1	TGTGCCAGCACCGTGGGCAAGACAGGGAATGATGGCTACACCTTC	CASTVGKTGNDGYTF
NA	TRBV4-1	TRBJ2-1	TRBD2	TGCGCCAGCAGCCAAGTCAGGGCGGGAGGGCCGGATGAGCAGTTCTTC	CASSQVRAGGPDEQFF
NA	TRBV4-2	TRBJ2-7	TRBD2	TGTGCCAGCAGGGCTAGCGGGAGTTACTCCTACGAGCAGTACTTC	CASRASGSYSYEQYF
NA	TRBV7-3	TRBJ1-2	NA	TGTGCCAGCAGCTTGTCAGGACTACCGGGAGGCTACACCTTC	CASSLSGLPGGYTF
NA	TRBV5-5	TRBJ2-1	NA	TGTGCCAGCAGCTCTCGGGACTTTTTATACAATGAGCAGTTCTTC	CASSSRDFLYNEQFF
NA	TRBV5-6	TRBJ2-1	TRBD2	TGTGCCAGCAGCCGACTAGCGGACTCCTACAATGAGCAGTTCTTC	CASSRLADSYNEQFF
NA	TRBV3-1/TRBV3-2	TRBJ1-2	NA	TGTGCCAGCAGCCAAGGCCCAGCTAACTATGGCTACACCTTC	CASSQGPANYGYTF
NA	TRBV7-2	TRBJ2-2	NA	TGTGCCAGCAGCTTAGCCGCATATGCGGGGATTCCACCAAGGGCCGGGGAGCTGTTTTTT	CASSLAAYAGIPPRAGELFF
NA	TRBV19	TRBJ2-7	NA	TGTGCCAGTAGTATAGGGCGGTTGTACGAGCAGTACTTC	CASSIGRLYEQYF
NA	TRBV9	TRBJ1-2	TRBD1	TGTGCCAGCAGCTCGTACAGGGGGAACTATGGCTACACCTTC	CASSSYRGNYGYTF
NA	TRBV5-4	TRBJ2-1	TRBD1	TGTGCCAGCAGCTTCCCCCGACAGGGGGTGGTGATCGAGCAGTTCTTC	CASSFPRQGVVIEQFF
few	TRBV5-1	TRBJ1-4	NA	TGCGCCAGCAGCTTGGGCACGGAGGTGACTAATGAAAAACTGTTTTTT	CASSLGTEVTNEKLFF
NA	TRBV24-1	TRBJ1-2	NA	TGTGCCACCAGTGACCCCCGTGGAGACTTCTATGGCTACACCTTC	CATSDPRGDFYGYTF
once	TRBV25-1	TRBJ2-2	NA	TGTGCCAGCAGTGAAGGCGGGACTCTTTTCACCGGGGAGCTGTTTTTT	CASSEGGTLFTGELFF
NA	TRBV2	TRBJ2-3	TRBD2	TGTGCCAGCAGCTCTCCAACCCTGCTAGCGGGAGCCCCAGATACGCAGTATTTT	CASSSPTLLAGAPDTQYF
NA	TRBV27	TRBJ1-2	NA	TGTGCCAGCAGAAGAACAGGAGCTAACTATGGCTACACCTTC	CASRRTGANYGYTF
NA	TRBV11-1	TRBJ2-2	TRBD1	TGTGCCAGCAGCCGGGACAGGGGAATCGGGGAGCTGTTTTTT	CASSRDRGIGELFF
NA	TRBV5-1	TRBJ1-1	NA	TGCGCCAGCAGCATCGCGGGGGTGAACACTGAAGCTTTCTTT	CASSIAGVNTEAFF
NA	TRBV28	TRBJ2-7	NA	TGTGCCAGCAGGAACGTTGGGGCAGGGGAAAGTGGGCAGTACTTC	CASRNVGAGESGQYF
NA	TRBV19	TRBJ2-3	NA	TGTGCCAGTAGTATACAGACACGCGATTCTCTGTATTTT	CASSIQTRDSLYF
NA	TRBV10-3	TRBJ1-6	NA	TGTGCCATCAGTGTGGGTACAGGGTTTGATTCACCCCTCCACTTT	CAISVGTGFDSPLHF
NA	TRBV25-1	TRBJ1-4	TRBD1	TGTGCCAGCAGTGACCTACAGGGGGCGCAGGCTGAAAAACTGTTTTTT	CASSDLQGAQAEKLFF
NA	TRBV5-1	TRBJ2-7	TRBD1	TGCGCCAGCAGCTTGGGGGGACAGGTCGGACGCGAGCAGTACTTC	CASSLGGQVGREQYF
NA	TRBV10-3	TRBJ1-1	TRBD1	TGTGCCTCCCGGACAGGCCCCGTCGCTGAAGCTTTCTTT	CASRTGPVAEAFF
NA	TRBV30	TRBJ2-7	NA	TGTGCCTGCCCCCAGGCAGGGGAACCCTACGAGCAGTACTTC	CACPQAGEPYEQYF
NA	TRBV2	TRBJ2-5	TRBD1	TGTGCCAGCAGTCGGGACAGCCAAGAGACCCAGTACTTC	CASSRDSQETQYF
NA	TRBV30	TRBJ1-2	TRBD1	TGTGCCTGGAGGAGCTGGATCGGACAGGGAGTATTAGGCTACACCTTC	CAWRSWIGQGVLGYTF
NA	TRBV18	TRBJ2-7	TRBD2	TGTGCCAGCTCACCGGGACTAGCGGGAGTAACCTACGAGCAGTACTTC	CASSPGLAGVTYEQYF
once	TRBV11-2	TRBJ1-3	TRBD1	TGTGCCAGCAGCTCCACAGGGGGCGAAGATCAGAGGAACACCATATATTTT	CASSSTGGEDQRNTIYF